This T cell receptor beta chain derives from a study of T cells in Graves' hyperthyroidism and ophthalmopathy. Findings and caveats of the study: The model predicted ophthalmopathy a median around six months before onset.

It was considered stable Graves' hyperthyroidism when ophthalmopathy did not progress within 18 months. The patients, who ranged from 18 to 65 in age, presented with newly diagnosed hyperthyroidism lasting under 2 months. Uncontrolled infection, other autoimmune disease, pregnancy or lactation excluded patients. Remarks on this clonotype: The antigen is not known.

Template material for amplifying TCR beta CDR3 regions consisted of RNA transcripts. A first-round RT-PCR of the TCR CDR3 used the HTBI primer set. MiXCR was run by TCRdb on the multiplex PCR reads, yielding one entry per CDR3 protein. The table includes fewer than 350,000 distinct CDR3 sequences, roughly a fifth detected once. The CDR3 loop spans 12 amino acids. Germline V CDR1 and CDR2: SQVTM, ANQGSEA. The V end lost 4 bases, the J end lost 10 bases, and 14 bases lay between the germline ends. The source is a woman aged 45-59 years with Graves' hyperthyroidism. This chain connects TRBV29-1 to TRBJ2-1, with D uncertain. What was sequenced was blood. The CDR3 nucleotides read TGCAGCGTTGGAGACTTGTTCCTGGAGCAGTTCTTC. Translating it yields CSVGDLFLEQFF.